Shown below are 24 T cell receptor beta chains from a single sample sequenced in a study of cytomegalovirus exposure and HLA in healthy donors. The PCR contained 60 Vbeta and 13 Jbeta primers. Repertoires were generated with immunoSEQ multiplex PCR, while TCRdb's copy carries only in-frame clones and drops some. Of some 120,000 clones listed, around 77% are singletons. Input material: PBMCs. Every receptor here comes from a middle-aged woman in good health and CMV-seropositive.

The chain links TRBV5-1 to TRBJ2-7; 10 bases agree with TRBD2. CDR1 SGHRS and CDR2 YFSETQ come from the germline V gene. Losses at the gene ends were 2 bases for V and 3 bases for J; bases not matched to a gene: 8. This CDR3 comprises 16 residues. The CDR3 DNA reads TGCGCCAGCAGCTTCGGGACTAGCGAAGGGGGCTACGAGCAGTACTTC. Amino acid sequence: CASSFGTSEGGYEQYF.

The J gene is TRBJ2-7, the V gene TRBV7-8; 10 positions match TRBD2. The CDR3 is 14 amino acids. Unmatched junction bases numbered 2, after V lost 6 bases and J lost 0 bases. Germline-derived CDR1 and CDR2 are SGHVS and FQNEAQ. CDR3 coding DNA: TGTGCCAGCAGTTCTAGCGGGAGCTCCTACGAGCAGTACTTC. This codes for CASSSSGSSYEQYF.

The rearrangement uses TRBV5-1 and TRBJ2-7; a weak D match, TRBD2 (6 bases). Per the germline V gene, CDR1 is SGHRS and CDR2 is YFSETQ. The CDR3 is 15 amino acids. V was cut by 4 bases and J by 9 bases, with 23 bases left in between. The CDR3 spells CASSPGGAQLLRQYF. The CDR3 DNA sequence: TGCGCCAGCAGCCCGGGCGGGGCCCAACTATTACGGCAGTACTTC. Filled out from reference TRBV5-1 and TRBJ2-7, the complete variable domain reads KAGVTQTPRYLIKTRGQQVTLSCSPISGHRSVSWYQQTPGQGLQFLFEYFSETQRNKGNFPGRFSGRQFSNSRSEMNVSTLELGDSALYLCASSPGGAQLLRQYFGPGTRLTVT.

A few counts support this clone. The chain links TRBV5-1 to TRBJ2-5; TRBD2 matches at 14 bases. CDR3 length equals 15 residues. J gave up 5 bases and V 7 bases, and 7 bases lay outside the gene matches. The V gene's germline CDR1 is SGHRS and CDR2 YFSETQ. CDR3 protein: CASRLTSGRAETQYF. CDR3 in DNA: TGCGCCAGCCGCCTGACTAGCGGGAGGGCGGAGACCCAGTACTTC.

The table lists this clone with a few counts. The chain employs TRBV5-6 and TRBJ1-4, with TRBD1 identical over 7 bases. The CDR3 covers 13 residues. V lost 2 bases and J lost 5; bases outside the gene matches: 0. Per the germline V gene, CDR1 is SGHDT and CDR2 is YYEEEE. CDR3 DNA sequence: TGTGCCAGCAGCTTACAGGGGAATGAAAAACTGTTTTTT. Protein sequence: CASSLQGNEKLFF.

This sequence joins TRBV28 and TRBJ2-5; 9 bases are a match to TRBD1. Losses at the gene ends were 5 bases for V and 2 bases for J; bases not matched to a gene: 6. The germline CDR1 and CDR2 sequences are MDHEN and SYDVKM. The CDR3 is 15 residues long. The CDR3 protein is CASSAPGTGQETQYF. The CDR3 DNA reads TGTGCCAGCAGTGCACCGGGGACAGGGCAAGAGACCCAGTACTTC. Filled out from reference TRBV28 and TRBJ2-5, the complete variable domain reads DVKVTQSSRYLVKRTGEKVFLECVQDMDHENMFWYRQDPGLGLRLIYFSYDVKMKEKGDIPEGYSVSREKKERFSLILESASTNQTSMYLCASSAPGTGQETQYFGPGTRLLVL.

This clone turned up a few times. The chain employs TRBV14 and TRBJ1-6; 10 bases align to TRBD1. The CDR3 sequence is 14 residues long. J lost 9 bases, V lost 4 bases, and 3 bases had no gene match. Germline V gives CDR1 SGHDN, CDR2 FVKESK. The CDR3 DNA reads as TGTGCCAGCAGCCGGGACAGGGGTGGTTCACCCCTCCACTTT. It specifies CASSRDRGGSPLHF. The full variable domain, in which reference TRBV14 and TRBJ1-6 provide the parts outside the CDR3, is EAGVTQFPSHSVIEKGQTVTLRCDPISGHDNLYWYRRVMGKEIKFLLHFVKESKQDESGMPNNRFLAERTGGTYSTLKVQPAELEDSGVYFCASSRDRGGSPLHFGNGTRLTVT.

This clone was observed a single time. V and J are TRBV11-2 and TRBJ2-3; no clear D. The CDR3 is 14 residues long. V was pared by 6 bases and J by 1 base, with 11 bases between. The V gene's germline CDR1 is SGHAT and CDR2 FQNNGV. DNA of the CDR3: TGTGCCAGCAGTCGCCAGTTGGGCACAGATACGCAGTATTTT. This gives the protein CASSRQLGTDTQYF.

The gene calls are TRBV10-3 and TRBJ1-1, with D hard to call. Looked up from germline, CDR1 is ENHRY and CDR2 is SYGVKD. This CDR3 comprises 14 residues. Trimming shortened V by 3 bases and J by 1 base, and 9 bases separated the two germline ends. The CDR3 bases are TGTGCCATCAGTGAAACAGTTAAGAACACTGAAGCTTTCTTT. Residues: CAISETVKNTEAFF.

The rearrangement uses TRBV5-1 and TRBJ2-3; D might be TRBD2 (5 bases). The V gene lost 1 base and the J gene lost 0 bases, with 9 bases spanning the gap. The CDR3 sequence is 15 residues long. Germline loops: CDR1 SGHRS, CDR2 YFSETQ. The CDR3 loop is CASSLRGQSTDTQYF. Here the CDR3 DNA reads TGCGCCAGCAGCTTGAGAGGGCAGAGCACAGATACGCAGTATTTT. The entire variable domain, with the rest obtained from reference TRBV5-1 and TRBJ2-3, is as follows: KAGVTQTPRYLIKTRGQQVTLSCSPISGHRSVSWYQQTPGQGLQFLFEYFSETQRNKGNFPGRFSGRQFSNSRSEMNVSTLELGDSALYLCASSLRGQSTDTQYFGPGTRLTVL.

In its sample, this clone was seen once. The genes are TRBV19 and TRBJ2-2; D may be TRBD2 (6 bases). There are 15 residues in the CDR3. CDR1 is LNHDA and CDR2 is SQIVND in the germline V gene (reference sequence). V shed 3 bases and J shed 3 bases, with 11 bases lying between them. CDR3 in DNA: TGTGCCAGTAGTATTGGGCTAGCGTACACCGGGGAGCTGTTTTTT. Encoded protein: CASSIGLAYTGELFF.

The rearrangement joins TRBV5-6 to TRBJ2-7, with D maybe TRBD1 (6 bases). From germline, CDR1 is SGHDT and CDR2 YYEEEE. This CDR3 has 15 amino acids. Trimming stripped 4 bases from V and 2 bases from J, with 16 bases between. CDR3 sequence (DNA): TGTGCCAGCAGCCTATGGGGGCCCCTGGCCTACGAGCAGTACTTC. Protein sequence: CASSLWGPLAYEQYF.

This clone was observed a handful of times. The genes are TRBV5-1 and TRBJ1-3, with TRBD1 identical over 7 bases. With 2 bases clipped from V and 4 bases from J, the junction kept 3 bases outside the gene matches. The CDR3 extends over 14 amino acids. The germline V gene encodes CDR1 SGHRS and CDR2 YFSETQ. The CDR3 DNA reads TGCGCCAGCAGCTTCACAGGGGAAGGAAACACCATATATTTT. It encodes CASSFTGEGNTIYF.

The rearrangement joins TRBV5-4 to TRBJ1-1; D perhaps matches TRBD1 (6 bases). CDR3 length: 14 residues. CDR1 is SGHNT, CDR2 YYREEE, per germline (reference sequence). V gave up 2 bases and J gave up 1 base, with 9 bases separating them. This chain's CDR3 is CASSFTGRNTEAFF. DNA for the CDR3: TGTGCCAGCAGCTTTACAGGGCGGAACACTGAAGCTTTCTTT.

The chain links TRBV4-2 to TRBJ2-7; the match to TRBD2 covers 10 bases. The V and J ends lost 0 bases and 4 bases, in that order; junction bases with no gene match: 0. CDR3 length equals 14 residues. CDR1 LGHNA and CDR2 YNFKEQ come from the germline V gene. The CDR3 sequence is CASSQELAGYEQYF. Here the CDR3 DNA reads TGTGCCAGCAGCCAAGAACTAGCGGGGTACGAGCAGTACTTC.

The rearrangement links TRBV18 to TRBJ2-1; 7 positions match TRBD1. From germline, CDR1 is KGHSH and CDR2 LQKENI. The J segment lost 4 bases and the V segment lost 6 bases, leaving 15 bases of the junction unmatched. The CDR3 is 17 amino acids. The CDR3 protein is CASSIRSPTGQYNEQFF. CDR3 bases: TGTGCCAGCTCTATCCGGAGCCCGACAGGGCAGTACAATGAGCAGTTCTTC.

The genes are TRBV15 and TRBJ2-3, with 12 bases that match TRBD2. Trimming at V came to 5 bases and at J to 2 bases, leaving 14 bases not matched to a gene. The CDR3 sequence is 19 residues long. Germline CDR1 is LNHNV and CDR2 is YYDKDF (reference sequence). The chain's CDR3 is CATSHTLGLAGAYTDTQYF. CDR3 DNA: TGTGCCACCAGCCATACTCTGGGACTAGCGGGCGCCTACACAGATACGCAGTATTTT.

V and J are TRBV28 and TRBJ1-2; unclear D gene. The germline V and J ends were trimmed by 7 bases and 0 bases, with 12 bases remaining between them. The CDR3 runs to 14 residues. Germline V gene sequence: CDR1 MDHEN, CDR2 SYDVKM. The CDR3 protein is CASTLSGANYGYTF. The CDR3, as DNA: TGTGCCAGCACCCTATCGGGAGCTAACTATGGCTACACCTTC.

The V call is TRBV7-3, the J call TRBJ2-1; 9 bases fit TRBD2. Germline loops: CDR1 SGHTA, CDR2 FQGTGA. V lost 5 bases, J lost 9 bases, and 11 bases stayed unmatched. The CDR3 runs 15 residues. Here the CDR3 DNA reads TGTGCCAGCAGCATCTCCCTGGCGGGAGGGGCTGAGCAGTTCTTC. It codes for CASSISLAGGAEQFF.

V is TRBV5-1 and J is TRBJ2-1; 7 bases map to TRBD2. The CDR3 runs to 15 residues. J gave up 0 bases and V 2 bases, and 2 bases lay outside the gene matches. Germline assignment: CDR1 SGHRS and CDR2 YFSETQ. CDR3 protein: CASSFGGSSYNEQFF. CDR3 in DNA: TGCGCCAGCAGCTTTGGCGGGAGCTCCTACAATGAGCAGTTCTTC.

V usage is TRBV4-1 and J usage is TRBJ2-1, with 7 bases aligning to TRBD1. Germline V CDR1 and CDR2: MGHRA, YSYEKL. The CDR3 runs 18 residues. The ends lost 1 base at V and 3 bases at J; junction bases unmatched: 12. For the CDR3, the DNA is TGCGCCAGCAGCCAAGGGTACTACAACCGGGACAGCTACAATGAGCAGTTCTTC. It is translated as CASSQGYYNRDSYNEQFF.

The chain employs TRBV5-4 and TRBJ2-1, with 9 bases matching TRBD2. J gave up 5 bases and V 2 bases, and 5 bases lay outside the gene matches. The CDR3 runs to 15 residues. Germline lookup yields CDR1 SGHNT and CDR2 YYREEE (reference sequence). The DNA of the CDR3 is TGTGCCAGCAGCTTTGGCGGGACTAGCAACAATGAGCAGTTCTTC. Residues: CASSFGGTSNNEQFF.

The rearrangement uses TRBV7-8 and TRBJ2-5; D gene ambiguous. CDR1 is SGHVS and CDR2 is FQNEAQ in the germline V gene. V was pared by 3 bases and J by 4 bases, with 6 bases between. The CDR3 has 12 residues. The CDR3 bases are TGTGCCAGCAGCTTCCCCTTAGAGACCCAGTACTTC. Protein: CASSFPLETQYF.

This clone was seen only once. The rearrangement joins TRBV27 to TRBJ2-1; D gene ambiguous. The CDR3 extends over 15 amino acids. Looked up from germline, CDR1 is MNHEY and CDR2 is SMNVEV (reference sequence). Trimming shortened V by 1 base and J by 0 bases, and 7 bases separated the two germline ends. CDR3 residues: CASSLYPSSYNEQFF. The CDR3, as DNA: TGTGCCAGCAGTTTATACCCGAGCTCCTACAATGAGCAGTTCTTC.